Presented here are 30 T cell receptor beta chains from one specimen sequenced in a study of fetal regulatory T cell absence and autoimmunity. Generated by immunoSEQ multiplex PCR, the TCRdb table keeps only in-frame clones and is missing some. The data contain some 50,000 clones, roughly four fifths of them singletons. The specimen sequenced was cord blood. These receptors were collected from a newborn boy with IPEX syndrome.

The V and J genes are TRBV9 and TRBJ2-2, with 7 bases fitting TRBD2. Germline CDR1 SGDLS, CDR2 YYNGEE. Trimming at V came to 4 bases and at J to 7 bases, leaving 13 bases not matched to a gene. This CDR3 is 16 amino acids long. The CDR3 spells CASSPTRSTSHGELFF. The CDR3 bases are TGTGCCAGCAGCCCCACCCGGTCGACTAGCCACGGGGAGCTGTTTTTT.

A few counts support this clone. The V and J genes are TRBV10-3 and TRBJ2-7; D call uncertain. The V end lost 3 bases, the J end lost 0 bases, and 3 bases lay between the germline ends. The V gene's germline CDR1 is ENHRY and CDR2 SYGVKD. This CDR3 is 12 amino acids long. CDR3 nucleotides: TGTGCCATCAGTGACACCTCCTACGAGCAGTACTTC. Its protein product is CAISDTSYEQYF.

V gene TRBV4-3 combines with J gene TRBJ2-7; D ambiguous. CDR1 is LGHNA and CDR2 is YSLEER in the germline V gene. CDR3 length: 13 residues. V was pared by 0 bases and J by 3 bases, with 6 bases between. CDR3 nucleotide sequence: TGCGCCAGCAGCCAAGATTGGGGCTACGAGCAGTACTTC. As protein: CASSQDWGYEQYF.

The CDR3 reads CASSWTGFGNTIYF. For the CDR3, the DNA is TGTGCCAGCAGCTGGACAGGGTTTGGAAACACCATATATTTT. This chain uses TRBV7-9 with TRBJ1-3, with TRBD1 matching over 8 bases. CDR3 length: 14 residues. CDR1 is SEHNR, CDR2 FQNEAQ, per germline (reference sequence). The V and J ends lost 4 bases and 3 bases, in that order; junction bases with no gene match: 2. The complete variable domain, with remaining parts taken from reference TRBV7-9 and TRBJ1-3, reads DTGVSQNPRHKITKRGQNVTFRCDPISEHNRLYWYRQTLGQGPEFLTYFQNEAQLEKSRLLSDRFSAERPKGSFSTLEIQRTEQGDSAMYLCASSWTGFGNTIYFGEGSWLTVV.

The chain couples TRBV5-5 to TRBJ2-7; TRBD2 matches 12 bases. CDR1 is SGHKS and CDR2 is YYEKEE in the germline V gene (reference sequence). This CDR3 region has 17 residues. J was trimmed by 2 bases and V by 1 base; bases with no gene match: 7. CDR3 residues: CASSLRLAGERPYEQYF. In nucleotides, the CDR3 is TGTGCCAGCAGCTTGAGACTAGCGGGAGAAAGGCCCTACGAGCAGTACTTC.

The chain uses TRBV6-5 and TRBJ2-3; 7 bases match TRBD2. There are 15 residues in the CDR3. Germline V CDR1 and CDR2: MNHEY, SVGAGI. The trim removed 6 bases at V and 5 bases at J, leaving 11 bases unmatched. The CDR3 DNA reads as TGTGCCAGCAGGGGAGGGGTTAACCGGGGAGATACGCAGTATTTT. It codes for CASRGGVNRGDTQYF.

The table lists this clone with a count of one. The V and J genes are TRBV4-2 and TRBJ1-2; weak D call: TRBD1 (6 bases). The CDR3 has 16 residues. CDR1 LGHNA and CDR2 YNFKEQ come from the germline V gene. The ends were cut back, 0 bases at V and 5 bases at J, with 16 bases in the middle. In DNA form, the CDR3 reads TGTGCCAGCAGCCAAGAAGGCACGGGGGCTCGGTATGGCTACACCTTC. This gives the protein CASSQEGTGARYGYTF.

The chain recombines TRBV10-3 with TRBJ2-7; D may be TRBD1 (6 bases). The germline V gene has CDR1 ENHRY and CDR2 SYGVKD. Trimming stripped 6 bases from V and 3 bases from J, with 15 bases between. CDR3 size: 14 residues. The CDR3 here is CAIRTGHGDYEQYF. DNA for the CDR3: TGTGCCATCAGGACGGGACATGGGGACTACGAGCAGTACTTC.

This clone appeared a single time. The chain recombines TRBV9 with TRBJ1-4; the D gene is possibly TRBD1 (5 bases). The CDR3 length is 15 residues. The germline CDR1 and CDR2 sequences are SGDLS and YYNGEE. The V end lost 3 bases, the J end lost 3 bases, and 12 bases lay between the germline ends. CDR3 residues: CASSATAGANEKLFF. CDR3 DNA: TGTGCCAGCAGCGCGACAGCCGGGGCTAATGAAAAACTGTTTTTT.

V gene TRBV21-1 combines with J gene TRBJ2-3; the table assigns TRBD2, which was not confirmed against the DNA. TRBV21-1 is a pseudogene locus. There are 15 residues in the CDR3. The CDR3 DNA reads as TGTGCCAGCAAGGAGGGAGAGGCTAGCACAGATACGCAGTATTTT. Translating it yields CASKEGEASTDTQYF.

J is TRBJ1-2 and V is TRBV7-8, with TRBD1 as a possible D gene (5 bases). Germline values: CDR1 SGHVS, CDR2 FQNEAQ. The CDR3 length is 11 residues. With 5 bases removed from V and 8 bases from J, the gap between germline ends came to 9 bases. DNA for the CDR3: TGTGCCAGCAGCGCTGGGGGGGGCTACACCTTC. Amino acids: CASSAGGGYTF.

This chain joins TRBV7-9 and TRBJ2-1; no clear D. V was pared by 3 bases and J by 0 bases, with 9 bases between. The CDR3 covers 15 residues. Germline V gives CDR1 SEHNR, CDR2 FQNEAQ (reference sequence). CDR3 DNA sequence: TGTGCCAGCAGCTTCACCACGCCCTCCTACAATGAGCAGTTCTTC. Its protein is CASSFTTPSYNEQFF.

The rearrangement joins TRBV6-1 to TRBJ2-7, with 9 bases aligning to TRBD1. Unmatched junction bases numbered 3, after V lost 4 bases and J lost 2 bases. CDR1 is MNHNS and CDR2 is SASEGT in the germline V gene. The CDR3 contains 14 residues. The CDR3: CASSGDRATYEQYF. The CDR3, as DNA: TGTGCCAGCAGTGGGGACAGGGCTACCTACGAGCAGTACTTC.

In the case of this clone: One junction end does not reproduce the germline sequence, and a read error may be involved. The chain couples TRBV7-7 to TRBJ2-1, with TRBD2 as a possible D gene (5 bases). Germline V gives CDR1 SSHAT, CDR2 FNYEAQ (reference sequence). This CDR3 has 13 amino acids. The CDR3 coding sequence is TGTGCTAGCAGCTTAGACTACTACAATGAGCAGTTCTTC. Protein: CASSLDYYNEQFF.

This clone was seen a single time. The CDR3 bases are TGTGCCACCAGCAGTGGGCTGGGACGGAAAAATGAAAAACTGTTTTTT. It specifies CATSSGLGRKNEKLFF. The chain has TRBV15 and TRBJ1-4; perhaps TRBD1 as D (5 bases). V shed 3 bases and J shed 5 bases, with 16 bases lying between them. Germline CDR1 reads LNHNV; CDR2 reads YYDKDF (reference sequence). The CDR3 covers 16 residues.

The chain is built from TRBV7-9 and TRBJ1-4; the match to TRBD1 covers 9 bases. The germline CDR1 and CDR2 sequences are SEHNR and FQNEAQ (reference sequence). The CDR3 totals 15 residues. V lost 5 bases to trimming and J lost 8 bases; unmatched junction nucleotides: 9. CDR3 in amino acids: CASSRGDREGEKLFF. The CDR3 DNA sequence: TGTGCCAGCAGCCGAGGGGACAGGGAAGGCGAAAAACTGTTTTTT. Filled out from reference TRBV7-9 and TRBJ1-4, the complete variable domain reads DTGVSQNPRHKITKRGQNVTFRCDPISEHNRLYWYRQTLGQGPEFLTYFQNEAQLEKSRLLSDRFSAERPKGSFSTLEIQRTEQGDSAMYLCASSRGDREGEKLFFGSGTQLSVL.

V is TRBV11-2 and J is TRBJ1-1; D unresolved. Trimming removed 1 base at V and 1 base at J, with 7 bases between. The CDR3 contains 14 residues. CDR1 SGHAT and CDR2 FQNNGV come from the germline V gene. CDR3 sequence: CASSLGLGNTEAFF. The DNA of the CDR3 is TGTGCCAGCAGCTTAGGTTTGGGGAACACTGAAGCTTTCTTT.

This rearrangement joins TRBV2 to TRBJ2-2; no firm D call. CDR3 length: 16 residues. Germline loops: CDR1 SNHLY, CDR2 FYNNEI. V was cut by 11 bases and J by 0 bases, with 19 bases left in between. The chain's CDR3 is CASSSLTIANTGELFF. In DNA, the CDR3 is TGTGCCTCCTCTTCTTTGACAATCGCGAACACCGGGGAGCTGTTTTTT.

The chain has TRBV20-1 and TRBJ2-5; D might be TRBD2 (6 bases). This CDR3 has 11 amino acids. Per germline, CDR1 DFQATT and CDR2 SNEGSKA (reference sequence). Trimming cost V 5 bases and J 5 bases, with 9 bases left between them. CDR3 protein: CSAGGWETQYF. CDR3 coding DNA: TGCAGTGCTGGAGGGTGGGAGACCCAGTACTTC.

The rearrangement links TRBV4-3 to TRBJ2-3, with D tentatively TRBD2 (7 bases). The CDR3 consists of 18 residues. Germline-derived CDR1 and CDR2 are LGHNA and YSLEER. Trimming shortened V by 1 base and J by 0 bases, and 17 bases separated the two germline ends. The CDR3 DNA sequence: TGCGCCAGCAGCCAAGGGCATGGGCGGGGGCTCAGCACAGATACGCAGTATTTT. Translation: CASSQGHGRGLSTDTQYF.

The CDR3 sequence is CASSEQGDGYTF. The DNA for the CDR3 is TGTGCCAGCAGTGAACAGGGGGATGGCTACACCTTC. The J gene is TRBJ1-2, the V gene TRBV2; TRBD1 aligns across 7 bases. V shed 2 bases and J 6 bases; nucleotides not matched to a gene: 0. CDR1 and CDR2 from the germline V gene are SNHLY and FYNNEI. The CDR3 loop spans 12 amino acids.

V is TRBV5-4 and J is TRBJ2-7; D may match TRBD1 or TRBD2 (6 bases each). From germline, CDR1 is SGHNT and CDR2 YYREEE (reference sequence). The CDR3 is 15 amino acids. Trimming pared 2 bases from V and 5 bases from J, leaving 17 bases between. For the CDR3, the DNA is TGTGCCAGCAGCTTTTTCGGGGGCTCGGCGAACGAGCAGTACTTC. This gives the protein CASSFFGGSANEQYF. The whole variable domain, remainder taken from reference TRBV5-4 and TRBJ2-7, is ETGVTQSPTHLIKTRGQQVTLRCSSQSGHNTVSWYQQALGQGPQFIFQYYREEENGRGNFPPRFSGLQFPNYSSELNVNALELDDSALYLCASSFFGGSANEQYFGPGTRLTVT.

The V call is TRBV11-3, the J call TRBJ2-2, with D maybe TRBD2 (5 bases). This CDR3 comprises 16 residues. Trimming cost V 3 bases and J 4 bases, with 15 bases left between them. Germline values: CDR1 SGHNT, CDR2 YENEEA. In nucleotides, the CDR3 is TGTGCCAGCAGCTTTAGACGGCGGGCGGCCACCGGGGAGCTGTTTTTT. Protein sequence: CASSFRRRAATGELFF.

This chain links TRBV6-6 with TRBJ1-1; 8 nucleotides match TRBD1. The J segment lost 0 bases and the V segment lost 6 bases, leaving 9 bases of the junction unmatched. CDR1 and CDR2 from the germline V gene are MNHNY and SVGAGI (reference sequence). This CDR3 region has 16 residues. CDR3 sequence (DNA): TGTGCCAGCAGGGCCCCCCAGGGGGCGGTGAACACTGAAGCTTTCTTT. It codes for CASRAPQGAVNTEAFF.

The chain joins TRBV11-2 to TRBJ1-2; D unclear. V shed 5 bases and J shed 6 bases, with 13 bases lying between them. The CDR3 consists of 13 residues. Germline CDR1 and CDR2: SGHAT and FQNNGV. The CDR3 reads CASSADARHGYTF. CDR3 in DNA: TGTGCCAGCAGCGCGGACGCAAGGCATGGCTACACCTTC.

The chain is built from TRBV7-9 and TRBJ2-1, with D unresolved. The germline gives CDR1 SEHNR, CDR2 FQNEAQ (reference sequence). V lost 0 bases and J 11 bases, leaving 8 bases between the germline ends. The CDR3 has 12 residues. CDR3 bases: TGTGCCAGCAGCTTAGCTCAAGAGAAGCAGTTCTTC. It encodes CASSLAQEKQFF.

The chain uses TRBV5-1 and TRBJ2-3; no clear D gene. V was clipped by 0 bases and J by 2 bases, with 4 bases between them. There are 13 residues in the CDR3. Germline V gene lookup returns CDR1 SGHRS and CDR2 YFSETQ. The CDR3 bases are TGCGCCAGCAGCTTGGGGACCACAGATACGCAGTATTTT. Amino acid sequence: CASSLGTTDTQYF.

The J gene is TRBJ1-1, the V gene TRBV5-4; D gene unclear. Deletions cut 1 base from V and 5 bases from J, with 3 bases between. Germline lookup yields CDR1 SGHNT and CDR2 YYREEE (reference sequence). This CDR3 has 11 amino acids. The CDR3 DNA reads TGTGCCAGCAGCTTGAGGACTGAAGCTTTCTTT. This codes for CASSLRTEAFF.

The chain employs TRBV6-5 and TRBJ1-1; 7 nucleotides agree with TRBD1. This CDR3 comprises 13 residues. CDR1 MNHEY and CDR2 SVGAGI come from the germline V gene. J gave up 3 bases and V 6 bases, and 4 bases lay outside the gene matches. The CDR3 DNA follows: TGTGCCAGCAGATTCGACAGGGACACTGAAGCTTTCTTT. This gives the protein CASRFDRDTEAFF.

The J gene is TRBJ2-3, the V gene TRBV4-2, with a possible D match to TRBD2 (6 bases). Trimming stripped 1 base from V and 1 base from J, with 6 bases between. The length of the CDR3 is 14 residues. Germline V gene data show CDR1 as LGHNA and CDR2 as YNFKEQ. The CDR3 here is CASSQAGGTDTQYF. The CDR3 nucleotides are TGTGCCAGCAGCCAAGCGGGGGGCACAGATACGCAGTATTTT.